A single T cell receptor beta chain is shown here with its context. The sample comes from a study of T-cell memory formation after mild COVID-19. From the 5' RACE reads, TCRdb called clonotypes with MiXCR, one entry per CDR3 protein. The sample holds about 270,000 distinct CDR3 sequences; about 17% are singletons and the top ten take more than 20%. The germline gives CDR1 SGDLS, CDR2 YYNGEE. This CDR3 is built from 15 residues. V shed 3 bases, J shed 4 bases, and the junction held 6 bases outside the gene matches. This chain connects TRBV9 to TRBJ2-2, with 7 nucleotides matching TRBD1. Sequencing was performed on PBMCs or a T cell subset sorted from them (not recorded which). The source of this sequence is a man between 18 and 35 years old who had mild COVID-19 (a few samples of this study predate the infection). Cell type and time point are not known. DNA for the CDR3: TGTGCCAGCAGCGCCGACAGGGTGATCACCGGGGAGCTGTTTTTT. Protein sequence: CASSADRVITGELFF.